The clone carrying this T cell receptor (beta chain) was counted only a few times. Its antigen is as yet unknown. CDR1 is GTSNPN and CDR2 is SVGIG in the germline V gene (reference sequence). V shed 0 bases, J shed 5 bases, and the junction held 3 bases outside the gene matches. The CDR3 has 13 amino acids. The entry originates in a study of beta chain features in type 1 diabetes. Broader study findings: Naive, central memory and Treg TCRB repertoires seemed to resemble each other more closely in patients than they did in healthy donors. TCRB CDR3 length was moderately but significantly reduced in all four CD4+ subsets of Type 1 diabetes patients.

Every isolated RNA sample was fully reverse transcribed, so sequencing captured expressed TCRB transcripts. This table comes from immunoSEQ multiplex PCR, and its TCRdb copy is limited to in-frame clones, with some not included. This sample has some 120,000 clones, with 15% to 20% found just once. The material sequenced was central memory CD4+ T cells from blood. V usage is TRBV30 and J usage is TRBJ2-7, with 8 bases fitting TRBD1. This clonotype was obtained from a man younger than 35 with type 1 diabetes. The CDR3 here is CAWSVQTGDEQYF. CDR3 sequence (DNA): TGTGCCTGGAGTGTACAGACAGGGGACGAGCAGTACTTC.